This T cell receptor beta chain was obtained from a study of sequential checkpoint blockade in melanoma. In the study overall: First-line arms were nivolumab then ipilimumab, or the reverse, randomized 1:1.

V lost 1 base, J lost 0 bases, and 10 bases lay in between. CDR1 and CDR2 (germline): SGHDT, YYEEEE. The CDR3 has 15 residues. Assay used: immunoSEQ multiplex PCR; TCRdb lists only in-frame clones, some missing. The data hold around 34,000 clones, with 82% observed a single time. The sample's treatment: randomized to nivolumab then ipilimumab (arm A) or the reverse (arm B). DNA-damaging chemotherapy had not been given to any patient beforehand. Sequenced here: CD8+ T cells sorted from blood (inferred from file names), sampled from a patient given nivolumab and ipilimumab in sequence. This TCR derives from a human donor with melanoma. This chain uses TRBV5-6 with TRBJ1-1, with D unresolved. CDR3 DNA sequence: TGTGCCAGCAGCTTGTACGACACCTTGAACACTGAAGCTTTCTTT. This codes for CASSLYDTLNTEAFF.